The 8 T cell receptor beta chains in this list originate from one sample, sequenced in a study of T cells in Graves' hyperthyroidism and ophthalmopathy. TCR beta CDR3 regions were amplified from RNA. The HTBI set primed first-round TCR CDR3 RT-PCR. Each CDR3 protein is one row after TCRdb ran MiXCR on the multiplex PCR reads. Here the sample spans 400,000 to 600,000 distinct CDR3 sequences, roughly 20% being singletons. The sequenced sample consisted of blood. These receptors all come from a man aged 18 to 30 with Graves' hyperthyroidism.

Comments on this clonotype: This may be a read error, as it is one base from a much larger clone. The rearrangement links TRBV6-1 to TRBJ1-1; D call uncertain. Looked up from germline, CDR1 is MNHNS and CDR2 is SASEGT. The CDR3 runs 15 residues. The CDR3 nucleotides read TGTGCCAGCAGCCCCCAAAGGATGGGGAACGCTGAAGCTTTCTTT. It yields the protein CASSPQRMGNAEAFF.

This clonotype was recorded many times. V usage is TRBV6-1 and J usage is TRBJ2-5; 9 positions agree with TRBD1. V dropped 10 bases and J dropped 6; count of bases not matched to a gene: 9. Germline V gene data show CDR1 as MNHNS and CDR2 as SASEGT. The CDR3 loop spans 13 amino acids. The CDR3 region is CATMDRGGKTQYF. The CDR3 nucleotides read TGTGCCACCATGGACAGGGGAGGAAAGACCCAGTACTTC.

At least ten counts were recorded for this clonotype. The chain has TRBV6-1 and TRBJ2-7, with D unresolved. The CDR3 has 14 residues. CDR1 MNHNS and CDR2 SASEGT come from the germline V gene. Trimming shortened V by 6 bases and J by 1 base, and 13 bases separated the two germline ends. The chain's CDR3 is CASRTRRESYEQYF. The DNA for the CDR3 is TGTGCCAGCAGAACGCGAAGGGAATCCTACGAGCAGTACTTC.

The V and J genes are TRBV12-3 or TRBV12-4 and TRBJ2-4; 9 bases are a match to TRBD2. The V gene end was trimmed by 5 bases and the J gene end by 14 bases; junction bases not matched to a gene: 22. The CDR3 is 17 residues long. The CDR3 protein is CASSTNDRDRGGVVKYF. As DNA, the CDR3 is TGTGCCAGCAGTACCAATGACAGGGACCGCGGGGGGGTGGTTAAGTACTTC.

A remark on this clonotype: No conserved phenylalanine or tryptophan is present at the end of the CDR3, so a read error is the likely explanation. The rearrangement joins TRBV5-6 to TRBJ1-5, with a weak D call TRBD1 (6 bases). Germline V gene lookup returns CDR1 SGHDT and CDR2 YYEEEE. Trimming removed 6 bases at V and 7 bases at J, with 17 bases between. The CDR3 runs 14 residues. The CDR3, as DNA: TGTGCCAGCACCACATACTGGGGACAACAGCCCCAGCATGTT. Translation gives CASTTYWGQQPQHV.

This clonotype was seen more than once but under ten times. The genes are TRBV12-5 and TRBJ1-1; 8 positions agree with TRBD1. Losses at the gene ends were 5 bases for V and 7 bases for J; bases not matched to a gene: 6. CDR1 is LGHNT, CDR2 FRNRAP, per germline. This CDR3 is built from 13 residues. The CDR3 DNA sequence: TGTGCTAGTGGTCTCCAGGGGGCTGGTGAAGCTTTCTTT. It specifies CASGLQGAGEAFF.

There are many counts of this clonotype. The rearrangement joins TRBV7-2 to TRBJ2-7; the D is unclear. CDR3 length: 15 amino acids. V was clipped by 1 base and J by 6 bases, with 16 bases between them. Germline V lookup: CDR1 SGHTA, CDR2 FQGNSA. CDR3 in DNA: TGTGCCAGCAGCTTAGGAGGCCTCTCGACGGGCGAGCAGTACTTC. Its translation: CASSLGGLSTGEQYF. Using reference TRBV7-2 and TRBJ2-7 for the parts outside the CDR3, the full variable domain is GAGVSQSPSNKVTEKGKDVELRCDPISGHTALYWYRQSLGQGLEFLIYFQGNSAPDKSGLPSDRFSAERTGGSVSTLTIQRTQQEDSAVYLCASSLGGLSTGEQYFGPGTRLTVT.

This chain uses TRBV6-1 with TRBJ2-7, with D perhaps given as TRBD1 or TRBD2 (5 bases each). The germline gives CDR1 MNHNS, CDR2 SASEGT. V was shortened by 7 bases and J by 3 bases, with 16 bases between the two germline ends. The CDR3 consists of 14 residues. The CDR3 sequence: CASTQGEGVYEQYF. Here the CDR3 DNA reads TGTGCCAGCACCCAGGGAGAAGGGGTCTACGAGCAGTACTTC.